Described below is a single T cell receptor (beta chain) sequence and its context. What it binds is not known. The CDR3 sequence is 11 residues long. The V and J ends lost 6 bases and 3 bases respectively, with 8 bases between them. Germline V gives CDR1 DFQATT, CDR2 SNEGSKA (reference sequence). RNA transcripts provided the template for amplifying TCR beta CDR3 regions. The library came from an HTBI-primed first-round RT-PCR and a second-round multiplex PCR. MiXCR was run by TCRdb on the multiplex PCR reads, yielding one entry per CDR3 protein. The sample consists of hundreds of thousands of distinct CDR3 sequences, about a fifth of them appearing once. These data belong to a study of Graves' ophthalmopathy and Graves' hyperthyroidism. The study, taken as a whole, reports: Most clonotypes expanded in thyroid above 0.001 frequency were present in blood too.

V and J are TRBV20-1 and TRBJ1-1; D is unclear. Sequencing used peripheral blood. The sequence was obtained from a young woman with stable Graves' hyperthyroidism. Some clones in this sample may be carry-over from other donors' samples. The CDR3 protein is CSALGYTEAFF. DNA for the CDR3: TGCAGTGCCCTAGGGTACACTGAAGCTTTCTTT.